This T cell receptor (beta chain) was documented in a study of radiotherapy plus CTLA-4 blockade in lung cancer. The method was immunoSEQ multiplex PCR; TCRdb's version includes in-frame clones alone and lacks a portion of them. This repertoire shows roughly 92,000 clones, about 90% found once; its top ten account for 2% to 2.5%. This CDR3 is 15 amino acids long. Unmatched junction bases numbered 7, after V lost 5 bases and J lost 5 bases. CDR1 and CDR2 (germline): SGHNT, YENEEA. In chemo-refractory metastatic non-small-cell lung cancer, patients got ipilimumab CTLA-4 blockade together with focal radiation.

This chain links TRBV11-3 with TRBJ2-1, with 9 positions matching TRBD2. The receptor was derived from a human donor with non-small cell lung cancer who had a partial response to radiotherapy plus ipilimumab. The sample was peripheral blood, taken from a patient treated with radiotherapy plus ipilimumab. The DNA of the CDR3 is TGTGCCAGCAGCCCCTTAGCGGGAGAACACAATGAGCAGTTCTTC. Its protein is CASSPLAGEHNEQFF.